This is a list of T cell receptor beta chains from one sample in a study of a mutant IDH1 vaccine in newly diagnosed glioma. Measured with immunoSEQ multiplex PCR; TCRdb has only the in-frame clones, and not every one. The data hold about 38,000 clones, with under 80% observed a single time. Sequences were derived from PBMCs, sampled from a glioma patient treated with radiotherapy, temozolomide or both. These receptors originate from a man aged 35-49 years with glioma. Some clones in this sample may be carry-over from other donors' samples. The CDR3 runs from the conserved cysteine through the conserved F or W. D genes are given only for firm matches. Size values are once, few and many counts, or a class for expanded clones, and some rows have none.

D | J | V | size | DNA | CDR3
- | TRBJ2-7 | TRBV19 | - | TGTGCCAGTAGTATGGGCAGGGGTTACGAGCAGTACTTC | CASSMGRGYEQYF
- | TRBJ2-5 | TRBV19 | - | TGTGCCAGTAGTACCCTCCACCTGCAAGAGACCCAGTACTTC | CASSTLHLQETQYF
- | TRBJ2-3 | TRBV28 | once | TGTGCCAGCAGTTCTTTAGGGTCAGATACGCAGTATTTT | CASSSLGSDTQYF
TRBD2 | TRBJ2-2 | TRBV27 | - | TGTGCCAGCAGCTTTTACCCATACACTAGCGGGGGGGGATCCGGGGAGCTGTTTTTT | CASSFYPYTSGGGSGELFF
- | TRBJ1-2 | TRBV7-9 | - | TGTGCCAGCAGCCCTCCGGGGACATCGTATGGCTACACCTTC | CASSPPGTSYGYTF
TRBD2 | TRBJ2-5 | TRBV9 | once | TGTGCCAGCAGCGTAGGGAGCGGGGGGCAGGGAAAGACCCAGTACTTC | CASSVGSGGQGKTQYF
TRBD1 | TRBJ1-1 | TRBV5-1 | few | TGCGCCAGCAGTTCCGGGACAGGGGACACTGAAGCTTTCTTT | CASSSGTGDTEAFF
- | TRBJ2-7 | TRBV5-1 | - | TGCGCCAGCAGCTTGGGCTCCCTGGGGGGGACAGTGAGGACCTACGAGCAGTACTTC | CASSLGSLGGTVRTYEQYF
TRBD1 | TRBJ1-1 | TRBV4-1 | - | TGCGCCAGCAGCCTGACAGGGACGAACACTGAAGCTTTCTTT | CASSLTGTNTEAFF
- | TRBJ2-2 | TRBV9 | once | TGTGCCAGCAGCGTCCAGGGGTTCGGGGAGCTGTTTTTT | CASSVQGFGELFF
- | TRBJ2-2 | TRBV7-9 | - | TGTGCCAGCAGCGGGCCTAACACCGGGGAGCTGTTTTTT | CASSGPNTGELFF
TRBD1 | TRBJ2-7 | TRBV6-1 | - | TGTGCCAGCGTCCGGCAGGGGGCCGACGAGCAGTACTTC | CASVRQGADEQYF
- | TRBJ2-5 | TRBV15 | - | TGTGCCACCAGCAGAGATGGGTGGCAGGTCGGACGGCAAATCCAAGAGACCCAGTACTTC | CATSRDGWQVGRQIQETQYF
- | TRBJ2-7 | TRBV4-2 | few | TGTGCCAGCAGCCAAACCCGGACAGACTACGAGCAGTACTTC | CASSQTRTDYEQYF
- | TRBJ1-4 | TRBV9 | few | TGTGCCAGCAGCGTAGGGAATGCTAATGAAAAACTGTTTTTT | CASSVGNANEKLFF